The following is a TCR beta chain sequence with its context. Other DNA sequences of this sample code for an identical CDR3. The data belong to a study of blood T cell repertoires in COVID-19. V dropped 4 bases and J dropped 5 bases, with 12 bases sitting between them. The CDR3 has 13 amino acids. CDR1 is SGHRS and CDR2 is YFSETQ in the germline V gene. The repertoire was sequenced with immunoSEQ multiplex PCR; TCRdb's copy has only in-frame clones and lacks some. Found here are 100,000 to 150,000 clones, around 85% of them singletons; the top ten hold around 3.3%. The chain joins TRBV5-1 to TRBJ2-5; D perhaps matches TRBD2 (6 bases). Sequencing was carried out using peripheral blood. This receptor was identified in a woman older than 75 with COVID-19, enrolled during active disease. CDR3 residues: CASSLGGGETQYF. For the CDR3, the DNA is TGCGCCAGCAGCCTTGGTGGGGGGGAGACCCAGTACTTC.